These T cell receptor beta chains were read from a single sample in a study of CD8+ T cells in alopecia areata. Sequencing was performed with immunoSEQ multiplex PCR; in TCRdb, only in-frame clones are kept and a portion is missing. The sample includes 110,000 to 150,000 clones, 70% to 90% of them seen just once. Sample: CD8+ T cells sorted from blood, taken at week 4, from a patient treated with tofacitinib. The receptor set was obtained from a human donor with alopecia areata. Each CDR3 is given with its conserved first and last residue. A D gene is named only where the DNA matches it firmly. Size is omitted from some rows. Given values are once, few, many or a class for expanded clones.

CASSYAPSGRTDTQYF	TGTGCCAGCAGTTACGCTCCCAGCGGACGCACAGATACGCAGTATTTT	TRBV6-5	-	TRBJ2-3	-
CASSLSWFEYNNEQFF	TGCGCCAGCAGCTTGTCATGGTTCGAGTACAACAATGAGCAGTTCTTC	TRBV5-1	-	TRBJ2-1	-
CASSIGGSYNEQFF	TGTGCCAGTAGTATAGGAGGATCCTACAATGAGCAGTTCTTC	TRBV19	-	TRBJ2-1	-
CSVEAGTNEQYF	TGCAGCGTTGAGGCGGGGACTAACGAGCAGTACTTC	TRBV29-1	-	TRBJ2-7	TRBD2
CASSWGTGQYEQYF	TGTGCCAGCAGCTGGGGAACGGGACAGTACGAGCAGTACTTC	TRBV5-6	-	TRBJ2-7	TRBD1
CAISGRGNTEAFF	TGTGCCATCAGTGGACGAGGGAACACTGAAGCTTTCTTT	TRBV10-3	-	TRBJ1-1	-
CSVETGVGEQYF	TGCAGCGTTGAAACCGGGGTCGGCGAGCAGTACTTC	TRBV29-1	-	TRBJ2-7	-
CSVLSDRNTEAFF	TGCAGCGTTCTATCGGACCGGAACACTGAAGCTTTCTTT	TRBV29-1	-	TRBJ1-1	-
CASSRTGIEAFF	TGTGCCAGCAGCCGAACGGGAATTGAAGCTTTCTTT	TRBV7-9	-	TRBJ1-1	-
CASSLDRLGASGVAYEQYF	TGCGCCAGCAGCTTAGATCGACTAGGAGCTTCGGGGGTCGCCTACGAGCAGTACTTC	TRBV5-1	-	TRBJ2-7	-
CAWSEAATEGYTF	TGTGCCTGGAGTGAGGCCGCGACGGAGGGCTACACCTTC	TRBV30	-	TRBJ1-2	-
CSVESGRWDGELFF	TGCAGCGTTGAATCGGGACGGTGGGACGGGGAGCTGTTTTTT	TRBV29-1	once	TRBJ2-2	-
CASSSSYEQYF	TGTGCCAGCAGCTCCTCCTACGAGCAGTACTTC	TRBV5-6	-	TRBJ2-7	-
CSAMLAGGPHGTDTQYF	TGCAGCGCGATGCTAGCGGGGGGACCGCACGGCACAGATACGCAGTATTTT	TRBV29-1	few	TRBJ2-3	TRBD2
CASTLGQTSYEQYF	TGTGCCAGCACCCTTGGGCAGACCTCCTACGAGCAGTACTTC	TRBV11-2	-	TRBJ2-7	-
CASSQVKAGEQYF	TGCGCCAGCAGCCAAGTTAAAGCGGGAGAGCAGTACTTC	TRBV4-1	-	TRBJ2-7	TRBD2
CASSLVPAPTDTQYF	TGTGCCAGCAGCTTAGTACCAGCCCCCACAGATACGCAGTATTTT	TRBV7-8	-	TRBJ2-3	-
CASSLNVGGTDTQYF	TGTGCCAGCAGCTTAAACGTCGGCGGGACAGATACGCAGTATTTT	TRBV11-2	-	TRBJ2-3	-
CASSIGGTLNTEAFF	TGTGCCAGTAGTATAGGCGGCACCTTGAACACTGAAGCTTTCTTT	TRBV19	-	TRBJ1-1	-
CSVDETGELFF	TGCAGCGTGGACGAAACCGGGGAGCTGTTTTTT	TRBV29-1	-	TRBJ2-2	-
CASSFLAETYEQYF	TGTGCCAGCAGTTTCCTAGCGGAGACCTACGAGCAGTACTTC	TRBV6-6	-	TRBJ2-7	TRBD2
CASSTGTTKNTEAFF	TGTGCCAGCAGCACTGGGACTACTAAGAACACTGAAGCTTTCTTT	TRBV7-9	-	TRBJ1-1	-